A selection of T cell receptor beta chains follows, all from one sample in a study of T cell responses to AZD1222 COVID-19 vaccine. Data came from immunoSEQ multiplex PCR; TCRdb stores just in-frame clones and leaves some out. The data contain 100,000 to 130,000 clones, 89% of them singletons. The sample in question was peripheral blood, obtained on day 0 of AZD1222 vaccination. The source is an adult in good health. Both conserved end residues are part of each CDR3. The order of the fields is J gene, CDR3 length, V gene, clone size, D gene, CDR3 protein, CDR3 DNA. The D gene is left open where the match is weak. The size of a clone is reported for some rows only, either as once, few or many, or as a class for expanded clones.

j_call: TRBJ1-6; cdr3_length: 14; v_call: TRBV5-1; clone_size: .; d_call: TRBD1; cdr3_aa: CASSPRQGQSPLHF; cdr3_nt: TGCGCCAGCAGTCCCCGACAGGGGCAATCACCCCTCCACTTT
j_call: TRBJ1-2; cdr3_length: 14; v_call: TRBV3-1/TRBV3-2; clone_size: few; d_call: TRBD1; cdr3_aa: CASSQSGTEYGYTF; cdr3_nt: TGTGCCAGCAGCCAATCCGGGACAGAATATGGCTACACCTTC
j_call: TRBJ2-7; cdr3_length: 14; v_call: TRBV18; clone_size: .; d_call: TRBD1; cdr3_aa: CASSEQTGRYEQYF; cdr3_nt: TGTGCCAGCTCAGAACAGACAGGGCGCTACGAGCAGTACTTC
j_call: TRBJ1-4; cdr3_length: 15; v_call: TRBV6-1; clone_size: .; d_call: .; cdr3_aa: CASSEAETFGEKLFF; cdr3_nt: TGTGCCAGCAGTGAAGCTGAAACCTTTGGGGAAAAACTGTTTTTT
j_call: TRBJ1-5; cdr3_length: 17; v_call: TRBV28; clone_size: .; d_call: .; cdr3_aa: CASSLGGAVGVDQPQHF; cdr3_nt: TGTGCCAGCAGTTTGGGAGGCGCCGTTGGTGTCGATCAGCCCCAGCATTTT
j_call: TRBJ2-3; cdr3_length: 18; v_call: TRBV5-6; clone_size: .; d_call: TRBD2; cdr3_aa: CASSLAKYRLAGTDTQYF; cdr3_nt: TGTGCCAGCAGCTTGGCCAAGTATCGTCTAGCGGGCACAGATACGCAGTATTTT
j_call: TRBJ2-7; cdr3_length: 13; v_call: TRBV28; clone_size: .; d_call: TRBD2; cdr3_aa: CASRTSGSYEQYF; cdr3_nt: TGTGCCAGCAGGACTAGCGGGAGCTACGAGCAGTACTTC
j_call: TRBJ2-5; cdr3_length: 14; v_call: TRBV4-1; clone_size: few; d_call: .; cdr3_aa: CASSQGGHQETQYF; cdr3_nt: TGCGCCAGCAGCCAAGGGGGTCACCAAGAGACCCAGTACTTC
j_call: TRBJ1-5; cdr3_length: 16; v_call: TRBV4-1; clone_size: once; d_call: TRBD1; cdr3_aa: CASSQDPGTGGQPQHF; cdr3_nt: TGCGCCAGCAGCCAAGATCCCGGGACAGGGGGTCAGCCCCAGCATTTT
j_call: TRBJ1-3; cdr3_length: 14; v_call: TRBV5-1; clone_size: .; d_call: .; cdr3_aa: CASSLGPGSNTIYF; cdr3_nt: TGCGCCAGCAGCTTAGGGCCGGGTTCTAACACCATATATTTT
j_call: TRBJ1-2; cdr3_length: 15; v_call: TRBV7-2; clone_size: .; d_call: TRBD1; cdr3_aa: CASSLSGQGEYGYTF; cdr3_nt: TGTGCCAGCAGTTTAAGCGGCCAGGGGGAATATGGCTACACCTTC
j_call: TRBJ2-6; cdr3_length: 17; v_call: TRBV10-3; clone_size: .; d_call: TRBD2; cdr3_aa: CAISRTSASSGANVLTF; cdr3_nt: TGTGCCATCAGTCGGACTAGCGCGAGCTCTGGGGCCAACGTCCTGACTTTC
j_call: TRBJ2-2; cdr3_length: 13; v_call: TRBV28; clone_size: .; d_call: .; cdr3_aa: CASSPVGDGELFF; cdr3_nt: TGTGCCAGCAGCCCGGTGGGAGACGGGGAGCTGTTTTTT
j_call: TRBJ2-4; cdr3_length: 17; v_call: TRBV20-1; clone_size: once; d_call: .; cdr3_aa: CSASGWGGVGAKNIQYF; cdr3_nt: TGCAGTGCTAGTGGTTGGGGGGGCGTAGGGGCCAAAAACATTCAGTACTTC
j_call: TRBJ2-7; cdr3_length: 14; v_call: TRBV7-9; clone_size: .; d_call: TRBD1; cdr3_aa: CASSLPGTGDEQYF; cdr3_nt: TGTGCCAGCAGCTTACCCGGGACAGGAGACGAGCAGTACTTC
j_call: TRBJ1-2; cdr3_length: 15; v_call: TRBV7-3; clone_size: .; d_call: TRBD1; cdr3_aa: CASSLSNRGKYGYTF; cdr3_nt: TGTGCCAGCAGCTTAAGTAACAGGGGGAAATATGGCTACACCTTC
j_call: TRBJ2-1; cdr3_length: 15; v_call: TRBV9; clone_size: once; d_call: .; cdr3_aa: CASSGHVGIYNEQFF; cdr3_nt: TGTGCCAGCAGCGGCCATGTTGGGATATACAATGAGCAGTTCTTC
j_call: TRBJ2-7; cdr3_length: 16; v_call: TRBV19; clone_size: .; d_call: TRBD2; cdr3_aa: CASSPTAGTIPYEQYF; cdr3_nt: TGTGCCAGTAGCCCTACCGCCGGGACTATACCCTACGAGCAGTACTTC
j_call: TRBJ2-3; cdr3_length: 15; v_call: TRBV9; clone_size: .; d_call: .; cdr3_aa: CASTPYEGGTDTQYF; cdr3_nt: TGTGCCAGCACTCCTTACGAGGGGGGCACAGATACGCAGTATTTT
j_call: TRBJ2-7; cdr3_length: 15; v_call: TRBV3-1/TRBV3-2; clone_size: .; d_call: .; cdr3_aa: CASSRAGTSSNEQYF; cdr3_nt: TGTGCCAGCAGCCGAGCCGGGACATCCTCTAACGAGCAGTACTTC
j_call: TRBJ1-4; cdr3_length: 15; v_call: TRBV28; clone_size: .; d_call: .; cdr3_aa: CASSASGTGDEKLFF; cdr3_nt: TGTGCCAGCAGTGCGTCCGGGACGGGCGATGAAAAACTGTTTTTT
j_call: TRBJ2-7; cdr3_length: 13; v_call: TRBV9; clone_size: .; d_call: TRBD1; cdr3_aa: CASNTGGKNEQYF; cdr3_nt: TGTGCCAGCAATACAGGGGGCAAAAACGAGCAGTACTTC
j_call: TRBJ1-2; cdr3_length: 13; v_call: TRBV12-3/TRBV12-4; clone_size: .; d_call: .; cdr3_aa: CASSSQGSYGYTF; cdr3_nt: TGTGCCAGCAGTTCACAGGGATCCTATGGCTACACCTTC